Listed below are T cell receptor beta chains from one sample, sequenced in a study of Ad26.COV2.S vaccination and SARS-CoV-2 variants. Only in-frame clones appear in the TCRdb table, and some are missing; sequencing was by immunoSEQ multiplex PCR. Seen here are a few hundred thousand clones, approximately 88% observed once, and the top ten hold about 3.6%. This specimen was peripheral blood, taken in a trial of Ad26.COV2.S vaccine versus placebo. The source is a person between 18 and 59 years old who received the Ad26.COV2.S COVID-19 vaccine or a placebo. Each CDR3 is given with its conserved first and last residue. The order of the fields is J gene, D gene, clone size, V gene, CDR3 DNA, CDR3 protein. A D gene is named only where the DNA matches it firmly. Part of the rows lack a size; the others show once, few, many or a class for expanded clones.

J: TRBJ2-1
D: .
size: .
V: TRBV5-4
DNA: TGTGCCAGCAGCTCCCTAGGAAGGGGAGGTGAGCAGTTCTTC
CDR3: CASSSLGRGGEQFF

J: TRBJ2-3
D: TRBD2
size: .
V: TRBV6-5
DNA: TGTGCCAGCGCGGGACTACGAGCCACAGATACGCAGTATTTT
CDR3: CASAGLRATDTQYF

J: TRBJ2-1
D: .
size: .
V: TRBV7-8
DNA: TGTGCCAGCAGCCACTCCGGGGGGCATGAGCAGTTCTTC
CDR3: CASSHSGGHEQFF

J: TRBJ2-1
D: TRBD1
size: .
V: TRBV5-5
DNA: TGTGCCAGCAGTTTAAGGGGACAGGGGAACAATGAGCAGTTCTTC
CDR3: CASSLRGQGNNEQFF

J: TRBJ2-5
D: .
size: .
V: TRBV3-1/TRBV3-2
DNA: TGTGCCAGCAGCCAAGATGGGGCCCCGCGGACCCAGTACTTC
CDR3: CASSQDGAPRTQYF

J: TRBJ2-3
D: TRBD2
size: .
V: TRBV5-1
DNA: TGCGCCAGCAGCTTGGAACTAGCGGGTCATACGCAGTATTTT
CDR3: CASSLELAGHTQYF

J: TRBJ1-6
D: TRBD1
size: few
V: TRBV5-1
DNA: TGCGCCAGCAGCTTGGAGTCTACAGGGGGCAGATATTCACCCCTCCACTTT
CDR3: CASSLESTGGRYSPLHF

J: TRBJ2-1
D: .
size: .
V: TRBV27
DNA: TGTGCCAGCAAACCGAGGGGTGCTTACAATGAGCAGTTCTTC
CDR3: CASKPRGAYNEQFF

J: TRBJ2-1
D: .
size: .
V: TRBV24-1
DNA: TGTGCCACCAGTGATTTTGGGTGGAGCTCCTACAATGAGCAGTTCTTC
CDR3: CATSDFGWSSYNEQFF

J: TRBJ2-3
D: TRBD1
size: .
V: TRBV5-1
DNA: TGCGCCAGCAGCTACACGGAAAGACAGGGTCTTGCAGATACGCAGTATTTT
CDR3: CASSYTERQGLADTQYF

J: TRBJ1-1
D: TRBD1
size: .
V: TRBV6-1
DNA: TGTGCCAGCAGTGAGACCAGACAGGGTAGGGCTGAAGCTTTCTTT
CDR3: CASSETRQGRAEAFF

J: TRBJ1-5
D: .
size: .
V: TRBV7-9
DNA: TGTGCCAGCAGCTCCACTCGAGGCAGTAGAGAATATAGCAATCAGCCCCAGCATTTT
CDR3: CASSSTRGSREYSNQPQHF

J: TRBJ1-2
D: .
size: .
V: TRBV18
DNA: TGTGCCAGCTCACCACAGTCAGAGTCTAACTATGGCTACACCTTC
CDR3: CASSPQSESNYGYTF

J: TRBJ2-7
D: .
size: once
V: TRBV12-3/TRBV12-4
DNA: TGTGCCAGCAGTTCCCCCGCCCCGTACGAGCAGTACTTC
CDR3: CASSSPAPYEQYF

J: TRBJ2-7
D: .
size: .
V: TRBV9
DNA: TGTGCCAGCAGCGTAAGGCAGATCTCCTACGAGCAGTACTTC
CDR3: CASSVRQISYEQYF

J: TRBJ2-5
D: TRBD2
size: once
V: TRBV5-8
DNA: TGTGCCAGCATCACGGGACTAGGGGGGACAGAGACCCAGTACTTC
CDR3: CASITGLGGTETQYF

J: TRBJ2-7
D: TRBD2
size: .
V: TRBV6-6
DNA: TGTGCCAGCAGTTATCGACTAGCGGGGGGTTACGAGCAGTACTTC
CDR3: CASSYRLAGGYEQYF

J: TRBJ2-1
D: TRBD2
size: .
V: TRBV18
DNA: TGTGCCAGCTCTTTCCGGACTAGCGACCTCTACAATGAGCAGTTCTTC
CDR3: CASSFRTSDLYNEQFF

J: TRBJ1-1
D: .
size: .
V: TRBV19
DNA: TGTGCCAGCAAGGGGGGCCCGGAGAACACTGAAGCTTTCTTT
CDR3: CASKGGPENTEAFF

J: TRBJ2-1
D: TRBD2
size: .
V: TRBV6-5
DNA: TGTGCCAGCAGCGGACTAGCGACTGGCGATGAGCAGTTCTTC
CDR3: CASSGLATGDEQFF

J: TRBJ2-7
D: .
size: .
V: TRBV23-1
DNA: TGCGCCAGCAGTCAATCGGTCAAGAAAGGGCATCTCCACGAGCAGTACTTC
CDR3: CASSQSVKKGHLHEQYF

J: TRBJ1-6
D: TRBD1
size: .
V: TRBV6-5
DNA: TGTGCCAGCAGAACGACAGGGTCAGGATCACCCCTCCACTTT
CDR3: CASRTTGSGSPLHF

J: TRBJ1-5
D: TRBD1
size: .
V: TRBV9
DNA: TGTGCCAGCAGTGAGACAGGGTCTAATCAGCCCCAGCATTTT
CDR3: CASSETGSNQPQHF

J: TRBJ2-5
D: TRBD2
size: once
V: TRBV4-3
DNA: TGCGCCAGCAGCCAACGTCCGGGACTAGCGGGGGAAGGTGGGGAGACCCAGTACTTC
CDR3: CASSQRPGLAGEGGETQYF

J: TRBJ2-5
D: TRBD1
size: .
V: TRBV5-6
DNA: TGTGCCAGCAGCCTGACAGGGGTTGAGACCCAGTACTTC
CDR3: CASSLTGVETQYF

J: TRBJ1-2
D: TRBD1
size: .
V: TRBV7-2
DNA: TGTGCCAGCAGCTTAGGACAGGGGGCCGGGTATGGCTACACCTTC
CDR3: CASSLGQGAGYGYTF

J: TRBJ1-1
D: .
size: .
V: TRBV7-2
DNA: TGTGCCAGCAGCCCAGGAAGTATTATGGTTGAAGCTTTCTTT
CDR3: CASSPGSIMVEAFF

J: TRBJ2-7
D: TRBD1
size: .
V: TRBV5-1
DNA: TGCGCCAGCAGCTGGACAGGGCGAACCTACGAGCAGTACTTC
CDR3: CASSWTGRTYEQYF

J: TRBJ1-3
D: .
size: .
V: TRBV7-2
DNA: TGTGCCAGCAGCTGGCATTCTCGGCCCTCTGGAAACACCATATATTTT
CDR3: CASSWHSRPSGNTIYF

J: TRBJ2-3
D: TRBD2
size: .
V: TRBV6-5
DNA: TGTGCCACCGCGGGGGGCCCCACAGATACGCAGTATTTT
CDR3: CATAGGPTDTQYF

J: TRBJ1-1
D: .
size: .
V: TRBV5-1
DNA: TGCGCCAGCAGCTTTGCGGGGGGGTGGCGGACTGAAGCTTTCTTT
CDR3: CASSFAGGWRTEAFF

J: TRBJ1-2
D: .
size: .
V: TRBV4-3
DNA: TGCGCCAGCAGCCAAAACTCACAGTCAGCCTATGGCTACACCTTC
CDR3: CASSQNSQSAYGYTF

J: TRBJ1-5
D: .
size: .
V: TRBV6-5
DNA: TGTGCCAGCAGCCAAGGGCCCAATCAGCCCCAGCATTTT
CDR3: CASSQGPNQPQHF

J: TRBJ1-4
D: .
size: once
V: TRBV11-2
DNA: TGTGCCAGCAGCTTGGACCGGGAGGAAAAACTGTTTTTT
CDR3: CASSLDREEKLFF

J: TRBJ2-7
D: TRBD1
size: few
V: TRBV5-6
DNA: TGTGCCAGCAGCTTAGGGACAGGTCCCTACGAGCAGTACTTC
CDR3: CASSLGTGPYEQYF

J: TRBJ2-5
D: TRBD1
size: .
V: TRBV7-3
DNA: TGTGCCAGCAGCTCGGACAGGGGGAAAGAGACCCAGTACTTC
CDR3: CASSSDRGKETQYF

J: TRBJ2-2
D: TRBD1
size: .
V: TRBV7-9
DNA: TGTGCCAGCAGCCCCCCTCCAGACAGGGTCGGGACCGGGGAGCTGTTTTTT
CDR3: CASSPPPDRVGTGELFF

J: TRBJ1-1
D: .
size: .
V: TRBV2
DNA: TGTGCCACACATCTGAGTGGGGGGAGTAACACTGAAGCTTTCTTT
CDR3: CATHLSGGSNTEAFF

J: TRBJ2-2
D: TRBD1
size: .
V: TRBV28
DNA: TGTGCCAGCAGTTTAAGGGGACAGGAGACGAACACCGGGGAGCTGTTTTTT
CDR3: CASSLRGQETNTGELFF

J: TRBJ1-1
D: .
size: .
V: TRBV7-9
DNA: TGTGCCAGCAGCTCATACAGGGTGGCGGGCACTGAAGCTTTCTTT
CDR3: CASSSYRVAGTEAFF

J: TRBJ2-7
D: .
size: .
V: TRBV4-1
DNA: TGCGCCAGCAGCCAAGATCGGACAGCGAACTTCTACGAGCAGTACTTC
CDR3: CASSQDRTANFYEQYF

J: TRBJ2-3
D: TRBD2
size: .
V: TRBV4-1
DNA: TGCGCCAGCAGCCCCCCCGTCGCTGGGGGGGGCACAGATACGCAGTATTTT
CDR3: CASSPPVAGGGTDTQYF

J: TRBJ1-2
D: .
size: .
V: TRBV5-4
DNA: TGTGCCAGCAGCTTTGTAGGGTTCTATGGCTACACCTTC
CDR3: CASSFVGFYGYTF